The T cell receptor (beta chain) under discussion was sequenced for a study of T cell repertoires in cytomegalovirus infection. Unmatched junction bases numbered 3, after V lost 6 bases and J lost 0 bases. The CDR3 has 14 amino acids. Per the germline V gene, CDR1 is DFQATT and CDR2 is SNEGSKA (reference sequence). TCRdb itself ran the reads through MiXCR, one entry per CDR3 protein. This sample has roughly 500,000 distinct CDR3 sequences, with roughly 10% found just once. The chain links TRBV20-1 to TRBJ2-5; TRBD2 aligns across 11 bases. The TCR sequence derives from a human donor in good health (CMV status not recorded). Some clones in this sample may be carry-over from other donors' samples. What was sequenced was PBMCs. In DNA form, the CDR3 reads TGCAGTGCCCGGACTAGCGGGTACCAAGAGACCCAGTACTTC. Encoded protein: CSARTSGYQETQYF.